This T cell receptor (beta chain) comes out of a study of T cells in Graves' hyperthyroidism and ophthalmopathy. Regarding the study as a whole: Most clonotypes expanded in thyroid above 0.001 were likewise present in blood. A model of 13 V-J pairs discriminated ophthalmopathy from stable hyperthyroidism. Onset of ophthalmopathy came a median roughly 6 months after the model predicted it.

The diagnoses drew upon clinical symptoms, serum thyroxine and TRAb, thyroid ultrasound and orbital computed tomography. Ten or more counts support this clonotype. What it binds is not known. CDR1 is MDHEN, CDR2 SYDVKM, per germline. The CDR3 sequence is 12 residues long. V was clipped by 5 bases and J by 4 bases, with 5 bases between them. RNA transcripts provided the source from which TCR beta CDR3 regions were amplified. The HTBI primer set was used in a first-round RT-PCR of the TCR CDR3. A single record per CDR3 protein comes from TCRdb applying MiXCR to the multiplex PCR reads. This sample has under 350,000 distinct CDR3 sequences, with over 15% found just once.

The sample taken for sequencing was blood. The rearrangement links TRBV28 to TRBJ2-2; D is uncertain. This sequence originates from a woman in her sixties with Graves' ophthalmopathy. CDR3 amino acids: CASSDTTGELFF. The CDR3 DNA sequence: TGTGCCAGCAGTGACACCACCGGGGAGCTGTTTTTT.